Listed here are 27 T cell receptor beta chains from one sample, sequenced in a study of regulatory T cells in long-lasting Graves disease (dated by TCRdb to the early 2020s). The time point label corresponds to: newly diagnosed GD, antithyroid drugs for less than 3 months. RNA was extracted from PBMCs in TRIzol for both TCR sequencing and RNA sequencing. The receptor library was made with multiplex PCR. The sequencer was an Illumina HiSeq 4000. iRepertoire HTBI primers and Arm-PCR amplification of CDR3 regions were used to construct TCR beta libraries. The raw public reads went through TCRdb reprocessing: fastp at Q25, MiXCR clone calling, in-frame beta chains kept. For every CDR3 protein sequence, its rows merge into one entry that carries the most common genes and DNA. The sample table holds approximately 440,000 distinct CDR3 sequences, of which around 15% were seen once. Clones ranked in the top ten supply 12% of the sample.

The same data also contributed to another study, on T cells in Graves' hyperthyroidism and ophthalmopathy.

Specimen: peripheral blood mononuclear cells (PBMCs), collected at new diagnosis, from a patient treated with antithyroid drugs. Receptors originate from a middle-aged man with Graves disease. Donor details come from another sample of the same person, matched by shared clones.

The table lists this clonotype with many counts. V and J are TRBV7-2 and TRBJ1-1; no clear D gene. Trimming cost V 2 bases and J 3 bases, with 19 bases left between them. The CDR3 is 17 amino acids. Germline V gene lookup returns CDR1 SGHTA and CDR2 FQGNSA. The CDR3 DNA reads TGTGCCAGCAGCTTAATAGGCAGGATAGGTTCAGACACTGAAGCTTTCTTT. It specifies CASSLIGRIGSDTEAFF. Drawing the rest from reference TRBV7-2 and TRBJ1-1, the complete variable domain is GAGVSQSPSNKVTEKGKDVELRCDPISGHTALYWYRQSLGQGLEFLIYFQGNSAPDKSGLPSDRFSAERTGGSVSTLTIQRTQQEDSAVYLCASSLIGRIGSDTEAFFGQGTRLTVV.

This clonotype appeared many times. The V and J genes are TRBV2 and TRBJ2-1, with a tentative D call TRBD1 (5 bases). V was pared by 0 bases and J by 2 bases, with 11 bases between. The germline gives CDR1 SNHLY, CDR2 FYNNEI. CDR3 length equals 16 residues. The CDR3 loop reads CASSEALRAAYNEQFF. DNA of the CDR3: TGTGCCAGCAGTGAAGCGCTCAGGGCGGCCTACAATGAGCAGTTCTTC.

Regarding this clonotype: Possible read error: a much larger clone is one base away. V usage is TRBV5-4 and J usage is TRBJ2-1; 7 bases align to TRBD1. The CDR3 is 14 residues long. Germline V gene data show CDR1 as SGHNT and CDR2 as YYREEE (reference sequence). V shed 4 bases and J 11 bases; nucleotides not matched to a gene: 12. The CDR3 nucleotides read TGTGCCAGCAGCCAGACAGGGTTTCACCATAAGCAGTTCTTC. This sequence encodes CASSQTGFHHKQFF.

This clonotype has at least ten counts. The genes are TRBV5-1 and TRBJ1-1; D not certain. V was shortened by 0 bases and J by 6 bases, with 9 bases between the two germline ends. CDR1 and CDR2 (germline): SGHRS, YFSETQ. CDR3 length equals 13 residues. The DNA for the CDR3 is TGCGCCAGCAGCTTGGCCAGCGGGCCTGAAGCTTTCTTT. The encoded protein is CASSLASGPEAFF.

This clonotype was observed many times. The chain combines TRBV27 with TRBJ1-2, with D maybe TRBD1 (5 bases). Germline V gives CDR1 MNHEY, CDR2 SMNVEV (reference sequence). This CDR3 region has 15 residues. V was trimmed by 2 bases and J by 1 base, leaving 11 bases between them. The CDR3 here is CASSLRGGHNYGYTF. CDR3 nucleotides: TGTGCCAGCAGTTTAAGGGGAGGGCATAACTATGGCTACACCTTC.

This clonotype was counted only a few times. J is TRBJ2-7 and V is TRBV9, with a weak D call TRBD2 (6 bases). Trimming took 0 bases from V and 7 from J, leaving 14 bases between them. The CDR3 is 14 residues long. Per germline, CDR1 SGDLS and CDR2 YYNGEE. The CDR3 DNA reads TGTGCCAGCAGCGTAGCGGGAGAGGCGAGAGAGCAGTACTTC. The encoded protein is CASSVAGEAREQYF. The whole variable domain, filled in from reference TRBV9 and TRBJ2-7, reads DSGVTQTPKHLITATGQRVTLRCSPRSGDLSVYWYQQSLDQGLQFLIQYYNGEERAKGNILERFSAQQFPDLHSELNLSSLELGDSALYFCASSVAGEAREQYFGPGTRLTVT.

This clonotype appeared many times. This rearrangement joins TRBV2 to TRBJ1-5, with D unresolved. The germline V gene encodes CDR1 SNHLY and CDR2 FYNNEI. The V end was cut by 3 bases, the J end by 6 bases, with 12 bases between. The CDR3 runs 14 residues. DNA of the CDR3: TGTGCCAGCAGTGATTACTCCTCCGGTCAGCCCCAGCATTTT. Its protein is CASSDYSSGQPQHF.

This chain's CDR3 is CSVEDRVRGTYNEQFF. The CDR3 nucleotides are TGCAGCGTTGAAGATCGGGTTCGCGGTACCTACAATGAGCAGTTCTTC. The chain combines TRBV29-1 with TRBJ2-1; D gene unclear. The germline V gene encodes CDR1 SQVTM and CDR2 ANQGSEA. Trimming cost V 0 bases and J 2 bases, with 14 bases left between them. The CDR3 sequence is 16 residues long.

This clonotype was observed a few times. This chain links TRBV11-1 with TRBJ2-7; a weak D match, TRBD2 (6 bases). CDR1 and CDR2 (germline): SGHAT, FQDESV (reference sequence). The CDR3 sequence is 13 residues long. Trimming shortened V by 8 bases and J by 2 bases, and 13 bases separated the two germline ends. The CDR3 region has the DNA TGTGCCAGCTCGGCGGGAAAGGCCTACGAGCAGTACTTC. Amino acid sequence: CASSAGKAYEQYF.

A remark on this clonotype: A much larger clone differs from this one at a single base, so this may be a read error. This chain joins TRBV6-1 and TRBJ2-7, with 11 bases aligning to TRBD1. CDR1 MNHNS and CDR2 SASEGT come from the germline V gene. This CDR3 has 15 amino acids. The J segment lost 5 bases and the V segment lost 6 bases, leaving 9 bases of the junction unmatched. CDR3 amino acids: CASSDGTGGSNEQYF. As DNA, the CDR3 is TGTGCCAGCAGCGACGGGACAGGGGGGAGCAACGAGCAGTACTTC.

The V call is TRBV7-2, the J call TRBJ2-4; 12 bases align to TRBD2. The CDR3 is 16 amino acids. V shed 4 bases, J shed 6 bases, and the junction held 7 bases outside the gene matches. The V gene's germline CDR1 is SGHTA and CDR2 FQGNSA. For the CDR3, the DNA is TGTGCCAGCAGCTCGAGGACTAGCGGGATACGAAACATTCAGTACTTC. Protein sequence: CASSSRTSGIRNIQYF.

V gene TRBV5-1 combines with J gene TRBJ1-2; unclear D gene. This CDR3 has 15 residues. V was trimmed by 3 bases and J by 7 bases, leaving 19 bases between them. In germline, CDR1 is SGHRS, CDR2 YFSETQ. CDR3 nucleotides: TGCGCCAGCAGCTCTAGGAGCAACCCCCCTGGTGGCTACACCTTC. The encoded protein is CASSSRSNPPGGYTF.

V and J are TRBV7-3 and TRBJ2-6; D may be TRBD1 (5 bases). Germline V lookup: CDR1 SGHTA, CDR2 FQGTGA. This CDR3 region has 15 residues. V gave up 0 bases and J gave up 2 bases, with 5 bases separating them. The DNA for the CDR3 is TGTGCCAGCAGCTTAACGACAGCTGGGGCCAACGTCCTGACTTTC. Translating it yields CASSLTTAGANVLTF.

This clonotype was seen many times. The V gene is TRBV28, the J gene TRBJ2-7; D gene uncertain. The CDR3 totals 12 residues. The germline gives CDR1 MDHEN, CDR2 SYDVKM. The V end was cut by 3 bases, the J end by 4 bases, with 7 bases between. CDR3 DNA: TGTGCCAGCAGTTTGTCTCCATACGAGCAGTACTTC. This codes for CASSLSPYEQYF.

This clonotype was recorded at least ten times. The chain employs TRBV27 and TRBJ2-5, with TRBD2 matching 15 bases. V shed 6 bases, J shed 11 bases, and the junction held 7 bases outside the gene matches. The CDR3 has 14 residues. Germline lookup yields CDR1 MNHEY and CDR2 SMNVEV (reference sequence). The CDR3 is CASRRTSGGVSQYF. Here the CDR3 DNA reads TGTGCCAGCAGAAGGACTAGCGGGGGGGTGAGTCAGTACTTC.

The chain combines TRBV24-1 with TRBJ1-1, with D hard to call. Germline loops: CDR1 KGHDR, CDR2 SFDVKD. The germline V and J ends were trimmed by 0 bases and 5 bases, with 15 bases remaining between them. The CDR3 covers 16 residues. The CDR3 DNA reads TGTGCCACCAGTGATTTGCATAACTTTATAGTGACTGAAGCTTTCTTT. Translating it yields CATSDLHNFIVTEAFF.

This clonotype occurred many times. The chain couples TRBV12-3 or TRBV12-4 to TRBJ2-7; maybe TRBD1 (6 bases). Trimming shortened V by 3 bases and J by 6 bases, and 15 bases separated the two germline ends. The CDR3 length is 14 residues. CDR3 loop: CASSFGDNSPEQYF. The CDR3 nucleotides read TGTGCCAGCAGTTTTGGGGACAACTCCCCCGAGCAGTACTTC.

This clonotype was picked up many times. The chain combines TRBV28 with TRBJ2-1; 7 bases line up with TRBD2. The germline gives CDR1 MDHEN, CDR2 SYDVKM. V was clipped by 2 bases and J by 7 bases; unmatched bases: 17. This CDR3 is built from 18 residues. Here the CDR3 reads CASSLHAREKLIRNEQFF. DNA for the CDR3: TGTGCCAGCAGTTTACACGCGCGGGAGAAGTTGATTAGGAATGAGCAGTTCTTC.

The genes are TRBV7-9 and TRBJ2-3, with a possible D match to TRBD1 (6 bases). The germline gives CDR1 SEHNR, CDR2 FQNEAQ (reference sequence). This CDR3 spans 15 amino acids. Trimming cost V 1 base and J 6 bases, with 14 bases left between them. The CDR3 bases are TGTGCCAGCAGCTTAGGGACAGTCTCCACGGATACGCAGTATTTT. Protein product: CASSLGTVSTDTQYF.

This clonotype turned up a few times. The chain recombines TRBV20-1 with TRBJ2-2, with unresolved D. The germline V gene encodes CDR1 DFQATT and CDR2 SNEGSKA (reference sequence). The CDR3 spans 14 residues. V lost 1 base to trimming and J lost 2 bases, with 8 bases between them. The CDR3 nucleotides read TGCAGTGCTAGAGGGGCTAGTAACACCGGGGAGCTGTTTTTT. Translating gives CSARGASNTGELFF.

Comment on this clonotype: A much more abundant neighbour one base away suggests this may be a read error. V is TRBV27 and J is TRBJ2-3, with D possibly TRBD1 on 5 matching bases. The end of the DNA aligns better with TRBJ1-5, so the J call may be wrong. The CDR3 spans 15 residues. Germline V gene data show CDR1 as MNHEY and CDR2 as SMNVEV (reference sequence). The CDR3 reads CASSLVGDSRSAQHF. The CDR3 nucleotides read TGTGCCAGCAGTTTAGTTGGGGACTCAAGAAGTGCGCAGCATTTT.

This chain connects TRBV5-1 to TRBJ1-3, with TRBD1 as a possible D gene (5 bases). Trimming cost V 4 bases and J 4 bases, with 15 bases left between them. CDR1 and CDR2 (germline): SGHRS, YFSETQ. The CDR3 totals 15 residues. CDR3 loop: CASSTAGTSGNTIYF. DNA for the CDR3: TGCGCCAGCAGCACAGCCGGGACTTCAGGAAACACCATATATTTT.

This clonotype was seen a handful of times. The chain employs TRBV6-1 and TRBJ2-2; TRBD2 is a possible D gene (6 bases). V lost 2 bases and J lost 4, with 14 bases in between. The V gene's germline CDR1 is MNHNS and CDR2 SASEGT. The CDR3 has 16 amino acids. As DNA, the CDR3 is TGTGCCAGCAGTGAAAGACGGGAGCTTGGCACCGGGGAGCTGTTTTTT. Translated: CASSERRELGTGELFF.

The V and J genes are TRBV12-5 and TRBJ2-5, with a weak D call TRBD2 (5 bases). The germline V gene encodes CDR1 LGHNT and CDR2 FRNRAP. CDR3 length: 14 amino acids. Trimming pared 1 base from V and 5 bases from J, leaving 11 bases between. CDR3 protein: CASGLGGSLETQYF. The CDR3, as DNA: TGTGCTAGTGGTTTGGGAGGGAGTTTGGAGACCCAGTACTTC.

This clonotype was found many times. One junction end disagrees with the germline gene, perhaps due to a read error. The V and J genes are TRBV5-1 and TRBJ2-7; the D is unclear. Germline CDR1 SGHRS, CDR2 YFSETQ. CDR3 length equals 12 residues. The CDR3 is CASSSGSRQHFF. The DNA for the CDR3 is TGCGCCAGCAGCTCGGGCTCGAGACAACACTTTTTC.

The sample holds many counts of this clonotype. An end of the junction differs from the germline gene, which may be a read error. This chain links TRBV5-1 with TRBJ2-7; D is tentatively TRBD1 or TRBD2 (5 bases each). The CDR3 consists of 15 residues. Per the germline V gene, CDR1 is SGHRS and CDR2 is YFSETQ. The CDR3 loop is CASSFIRASGYEQYF. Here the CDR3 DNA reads TGTGCCAGCAGCTTCATCAGGGCCAGCGGATACGAGCAGTACTTC.

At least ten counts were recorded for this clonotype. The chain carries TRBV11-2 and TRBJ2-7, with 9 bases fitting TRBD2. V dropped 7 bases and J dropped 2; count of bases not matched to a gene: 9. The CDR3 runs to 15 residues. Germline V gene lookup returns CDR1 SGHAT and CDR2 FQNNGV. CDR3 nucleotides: TGTGCCAGCACCCGAGCTAGCGGGATAGCCTACGAGCAGTACTTC. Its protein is CASTRASGIAYEQYF.